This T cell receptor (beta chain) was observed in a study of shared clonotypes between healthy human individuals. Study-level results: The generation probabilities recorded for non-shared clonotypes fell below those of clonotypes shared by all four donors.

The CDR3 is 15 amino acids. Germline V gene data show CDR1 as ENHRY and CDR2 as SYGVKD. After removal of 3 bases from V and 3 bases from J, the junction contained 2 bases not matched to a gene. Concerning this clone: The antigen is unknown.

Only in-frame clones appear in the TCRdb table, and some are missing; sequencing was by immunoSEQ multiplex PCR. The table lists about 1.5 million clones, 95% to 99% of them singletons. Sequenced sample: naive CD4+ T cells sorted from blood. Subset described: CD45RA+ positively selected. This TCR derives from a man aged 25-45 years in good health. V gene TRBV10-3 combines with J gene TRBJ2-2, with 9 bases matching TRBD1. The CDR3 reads CAISEQGADTGELFF. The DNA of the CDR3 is TGTGCCATCAGTGAACAGGGGGCGGACACCGGGGAGCTGTTTTTT.